This TCR beta chain was found in a study of metastatic and nonmetastatic thyroid tumors (TCRdb year 2020). Study-level background: The researchers compared repertoires between peripheral blood samples and tumor or nodule tissue samples from patients with malignant or benign thyroid disease.

No treatment had been received by any patient before thyroid surgery. Using T-cell receptor beta sequencing, the study looked back at clinical samples from patients collected from about 2011 to 2018. V drops 4 bases and J drops 7 bases, leaving 13 bases in between. The CDR3, from cysteine to phenylalanine, totals 13 residues. The kept DNA is CDR3 alone, 39 bases in frame from the first base. Here is what the overall study found, with its caveats: In both blood and tumor samples, TCR beta diversity was reported to be significantly higher in malignant tumors than in benign nodules.

The library was generated by PCR. The run used an Illumina HiSeq 4000. High-throughput sequencing was used to profile the TCR beta-chain CDR3 region of every patient. On the authors' methods: A classifier to discriminate distant-metastatic papillary thyroid cancer patients was built from CDR3 differences across clinicopathological groups. The Shannon index was used to measure repertoire diversity, and the Morisita-Horn index was used to measure how similar tumor and blood repertoires were. The public reads were reprocessed in TCRdb via fastp at Q25 and MiXCR, keeping in-frame beta chains. TCRdb, not the authors, supplied the V and J calls. The sample table holds about 92,000 clones, of which about 15% were seen once. 3.6% of the sample is taken by the ten largest. This clone was observed many times. Which antigen it targets is not known. No base quality values were provided; no much bigger clone lies one nucleotide off.

The chain is assembled from TRBV12-3 or TRBV12-4 and TRBJ2-5; a weak D assignment points to TRBD1 (6 bases agree). The clonotype comes from a female donor with papillary thyroid cancer or a benign thyroid nodule (not recorded which). Some clones in this sample may be carry-over from other donors' samples. The source material was blood. The DNA is TGTGCCAGCAGTTCACAGGGTCCGGGGACCCAGTACTTC. Its translation is CASSSQGPGTQYF.